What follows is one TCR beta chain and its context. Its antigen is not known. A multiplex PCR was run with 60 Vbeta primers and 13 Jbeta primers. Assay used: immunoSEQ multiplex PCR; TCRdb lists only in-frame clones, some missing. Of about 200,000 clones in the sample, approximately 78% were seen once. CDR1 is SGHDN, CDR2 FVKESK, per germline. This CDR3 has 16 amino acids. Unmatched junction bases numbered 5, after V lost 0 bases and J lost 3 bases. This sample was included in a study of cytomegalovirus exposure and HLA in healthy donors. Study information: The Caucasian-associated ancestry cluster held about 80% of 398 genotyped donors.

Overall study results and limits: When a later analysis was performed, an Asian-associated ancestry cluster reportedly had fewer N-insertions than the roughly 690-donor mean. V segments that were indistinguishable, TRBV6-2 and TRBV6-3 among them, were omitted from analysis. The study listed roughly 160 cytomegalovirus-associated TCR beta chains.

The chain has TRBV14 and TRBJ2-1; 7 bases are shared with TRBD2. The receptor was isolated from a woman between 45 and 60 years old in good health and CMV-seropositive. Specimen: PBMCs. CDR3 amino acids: CASSQDGRGVYNEQFF. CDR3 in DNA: TGTGCCAGCAGCCAAGATGGGAGGGGAGTCTACAATGAGCAGTTCTTC.